The T cell receptor beta chain under discussion was sequenced for a study of CD8+ T cells in alopecia areata. As for treatment: oral pan-JAK inhibitor, 5-10 mg twice daily. The study's findings and limits: Relative to normal scalp, lesional scalp, especially alopecia totalis/universalis, showed higher clonality. Tofacitinib yielded significantly lower scalp clonality and fewer expanded CD8+ clones among the top 100.

The germline V and J ends were trimmed by 4 bases and 0 bases, with 10 bases remaining between them. Germline CDR1 and CDR2: LGHNA and YSLEER. This CDR3 is 16 amino acids long. With regard to this clone: The antigen remains undetermined.

Sequencing used cDNA as its template, made by extracting RNA and reverse transcribing it. Sequencing used immunoSEQ multiplex PCR; TCRdb keeps in-frame clones, though not all of them. Of roughly 180,000 clones listed, 50% to 65% are singletons. This sequence was found in a human donor with alopecia areata. The sequences come from CD8+ T cells sorted from blood, collected at week 24, from a patient treated with tofacitinib. The chain links TRBV4-3 to TRBJ2-6, with a tentative D call TRBD1 (6 bases). The CDR3 loop is CASSPGVLSGANVLTF. The CDR3 region has the DNA TGCGCCAGCAGCCCAGGGGTACTCTCTGGGGCCAACGTCCTGACTTTC.